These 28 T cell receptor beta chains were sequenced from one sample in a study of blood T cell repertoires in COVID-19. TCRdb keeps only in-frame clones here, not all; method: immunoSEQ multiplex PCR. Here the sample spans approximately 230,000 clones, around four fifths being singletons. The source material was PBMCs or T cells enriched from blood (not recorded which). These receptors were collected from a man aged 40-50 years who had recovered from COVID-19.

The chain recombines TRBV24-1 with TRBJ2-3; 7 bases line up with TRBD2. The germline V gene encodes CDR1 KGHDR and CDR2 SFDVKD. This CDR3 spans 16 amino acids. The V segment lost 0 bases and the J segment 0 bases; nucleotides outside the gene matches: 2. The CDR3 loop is CATSDLTSESTDTQYF. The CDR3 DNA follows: TGTGCCACCAGTGATTTGACTAGCGAGAGCACAGATACGCAGTATTTT.

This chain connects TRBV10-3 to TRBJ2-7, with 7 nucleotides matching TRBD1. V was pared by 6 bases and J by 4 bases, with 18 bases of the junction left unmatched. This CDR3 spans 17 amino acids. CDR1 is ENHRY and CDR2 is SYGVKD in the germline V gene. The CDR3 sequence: CAIRGTTGIGLPYEQYF. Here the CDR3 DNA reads TGTGCCATCAGGGGAACGACAGGGATCGGGTTGCCATACGAGCAGTACTTC.

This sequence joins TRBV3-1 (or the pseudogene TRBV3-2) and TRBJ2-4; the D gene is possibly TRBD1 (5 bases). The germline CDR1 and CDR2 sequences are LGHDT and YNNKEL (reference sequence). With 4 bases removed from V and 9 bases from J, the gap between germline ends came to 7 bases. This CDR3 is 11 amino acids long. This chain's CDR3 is CASSRDSIQYF. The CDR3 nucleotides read TGTGCCAGCAGCCGAGACAGCATTCAGTACTTC.

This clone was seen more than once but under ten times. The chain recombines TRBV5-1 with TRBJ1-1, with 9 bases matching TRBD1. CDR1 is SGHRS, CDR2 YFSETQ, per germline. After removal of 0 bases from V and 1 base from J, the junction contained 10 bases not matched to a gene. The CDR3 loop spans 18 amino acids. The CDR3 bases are TGCGCCAGCAGCTTGGCCGCGACAGGGGGAAGGACGAACACTGAAGCTTTCTTT. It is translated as CASSLAATGGRTNTEAFF.

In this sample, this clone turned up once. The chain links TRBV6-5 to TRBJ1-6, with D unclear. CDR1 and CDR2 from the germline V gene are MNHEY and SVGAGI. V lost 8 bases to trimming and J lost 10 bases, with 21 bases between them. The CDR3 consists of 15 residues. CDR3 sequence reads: CASGVLGKGESPLHF. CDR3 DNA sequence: TGTGCCAGCGGGGTGCTGGGAAAGGGAGAATCACCCCTCCACTTT.

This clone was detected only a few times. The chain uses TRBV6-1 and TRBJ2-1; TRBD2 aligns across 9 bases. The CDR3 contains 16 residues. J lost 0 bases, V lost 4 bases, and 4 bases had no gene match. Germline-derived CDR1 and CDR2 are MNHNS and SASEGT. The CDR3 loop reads CASSGLAATSYNEQFF. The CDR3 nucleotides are TGTGCCAGCAGTGGACTAGCGGCCACCTCCTACAATGAGCAGTTCTTC.

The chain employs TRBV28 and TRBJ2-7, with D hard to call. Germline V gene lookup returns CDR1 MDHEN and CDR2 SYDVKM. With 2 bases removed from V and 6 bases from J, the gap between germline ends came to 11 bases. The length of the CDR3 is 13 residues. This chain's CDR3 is CASSLSAPPEQYF. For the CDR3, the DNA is TGTGCCAGCAGTTTAAGCGCCCCTCCCGAGCAGTACTTC.

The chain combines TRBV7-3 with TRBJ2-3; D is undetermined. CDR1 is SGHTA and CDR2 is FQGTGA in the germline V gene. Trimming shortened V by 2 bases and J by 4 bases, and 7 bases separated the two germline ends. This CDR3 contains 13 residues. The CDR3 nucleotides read TGTGCCAGCAGCTTATCCTATCCAGATACGCAGTATTTT. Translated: CASSLSYPDTQYF. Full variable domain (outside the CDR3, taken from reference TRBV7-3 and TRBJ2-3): GAGVSQTPSNKVTEKGKYVELRCDPISGHTALYWYRQSLGQGPEFLIYFQGTGAADDSGLPNDRFFAVRPEGSVSTLKIQRTERGDSAVYLCASSLSYPDTQYFGPGTRLTVL.

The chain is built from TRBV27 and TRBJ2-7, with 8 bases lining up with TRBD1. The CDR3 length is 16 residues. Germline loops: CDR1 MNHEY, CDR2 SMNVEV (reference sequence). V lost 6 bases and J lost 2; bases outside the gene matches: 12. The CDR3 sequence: CASSLHRTGPTYEQYF. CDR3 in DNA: TGTGCCAGCAGCCTACACCGGACAGGGCCAACCTACGAGCAGTACTTC.

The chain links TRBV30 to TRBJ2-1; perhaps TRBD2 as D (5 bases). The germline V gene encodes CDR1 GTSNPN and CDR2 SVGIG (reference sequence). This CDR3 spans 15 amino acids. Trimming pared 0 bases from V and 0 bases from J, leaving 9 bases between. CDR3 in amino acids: CAWSVAVSSYNEQFF. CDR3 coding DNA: TGTGCCTGGAGTGTAGCGGTAAGCTCCTACAATGAGCAGTTCTTC.

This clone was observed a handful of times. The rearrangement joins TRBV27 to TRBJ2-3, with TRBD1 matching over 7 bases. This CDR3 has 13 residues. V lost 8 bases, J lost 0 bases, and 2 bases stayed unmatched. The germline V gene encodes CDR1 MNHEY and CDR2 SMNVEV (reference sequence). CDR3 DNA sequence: TGTGCCAGCCGGACAGGCAGCACAGATACGCAGTATTTT. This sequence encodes CASRTGSTDTQYF.

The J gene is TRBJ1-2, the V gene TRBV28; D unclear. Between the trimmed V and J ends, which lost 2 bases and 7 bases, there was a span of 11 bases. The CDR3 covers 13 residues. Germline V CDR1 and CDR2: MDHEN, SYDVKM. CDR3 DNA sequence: TGTGCCAGCAGTTTAGGCCTGGTACGTGGCTACACCTTC. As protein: CASSLGLVRGYTF.

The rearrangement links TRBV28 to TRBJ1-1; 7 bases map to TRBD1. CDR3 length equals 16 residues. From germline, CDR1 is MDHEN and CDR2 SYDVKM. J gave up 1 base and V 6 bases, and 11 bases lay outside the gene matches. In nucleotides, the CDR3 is TGTGCCAGCAGACCGGATCTGGGACAGCCGAACACTGAAGCTTTCTTT. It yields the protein CASRPDLGQPNTEAFF. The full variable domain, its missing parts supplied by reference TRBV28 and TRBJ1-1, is DVKVTQSSRYLVKRTGEKVFLECVQDMDHENMFWYRQDPGLGLRLIYFSYDVKMKEKGDIPEGYSVSREKKERFSLILESASTNQTSMYLCASRPDLGQPNTEAFFGQGTRLTVV.

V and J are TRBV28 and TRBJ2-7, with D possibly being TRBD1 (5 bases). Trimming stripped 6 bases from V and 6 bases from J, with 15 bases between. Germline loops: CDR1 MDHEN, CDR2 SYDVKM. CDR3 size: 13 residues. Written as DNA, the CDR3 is TGTGCCAGCAGACAGCAGGGCGCGTCCGAGCAGTACTTC. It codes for CASRQQGASEQYF. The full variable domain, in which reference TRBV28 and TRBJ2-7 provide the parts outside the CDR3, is DVKVTQSSRYLVKRTGEKVFLECVQDMDHENMFWYRQDPGLGLRLIYFSYDVKMKEKGDIPEGYSVSREKKERFSLILESASTNQTSMYLCASRQQGASEQYFGPGTRLTVT.

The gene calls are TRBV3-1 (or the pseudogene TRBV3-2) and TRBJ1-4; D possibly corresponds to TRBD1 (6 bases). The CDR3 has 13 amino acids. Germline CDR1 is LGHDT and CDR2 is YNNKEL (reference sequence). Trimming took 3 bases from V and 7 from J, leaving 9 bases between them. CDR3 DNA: TGTGCCAGCAGCCAGGGGGCAGCTGAAAAACTGTTTTTT. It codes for CASSQGAAEKLFF.

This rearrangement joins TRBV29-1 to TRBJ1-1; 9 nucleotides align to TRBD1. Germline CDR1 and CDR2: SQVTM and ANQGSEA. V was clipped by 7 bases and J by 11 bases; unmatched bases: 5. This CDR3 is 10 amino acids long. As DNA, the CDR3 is TGCAGCGCTAGGACAGGGGATGCTTTCTTT. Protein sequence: CSARTGDAFF. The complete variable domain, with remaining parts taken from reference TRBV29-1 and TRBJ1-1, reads SAVISQKPSRDICQRGTSLTIQCQVDSQVTMMFWYRQQPGQSLTLIATANQGSEATYESGFVIDKFPISRPNLTFSTLTVSNMSPEDSSIYLCSARTGDAFFGQGTRLTVV.

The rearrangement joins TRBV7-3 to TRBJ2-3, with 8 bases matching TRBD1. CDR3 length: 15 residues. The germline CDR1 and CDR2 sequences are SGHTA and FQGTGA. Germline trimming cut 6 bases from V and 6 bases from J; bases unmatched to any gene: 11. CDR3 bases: TGTGCCAGCAGGCCAACGGGACAGGCGTCGGATACGCAGTATTTT. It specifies CASRPTGQASDTQYF.

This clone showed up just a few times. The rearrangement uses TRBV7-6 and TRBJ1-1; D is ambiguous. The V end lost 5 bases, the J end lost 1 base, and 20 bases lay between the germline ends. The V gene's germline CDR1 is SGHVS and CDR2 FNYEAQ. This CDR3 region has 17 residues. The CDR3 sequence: CASSTHVLGSANTEAFF. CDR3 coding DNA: TGTGCCAGCAGCACCCACGTCCTGGGGAGTGCGAACACTGAAGCTTTCTTT.

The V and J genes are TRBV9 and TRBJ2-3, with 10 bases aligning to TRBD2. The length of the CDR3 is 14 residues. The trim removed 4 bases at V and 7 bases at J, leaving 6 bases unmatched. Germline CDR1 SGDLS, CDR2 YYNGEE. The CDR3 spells CASSKLAGGYTQYF. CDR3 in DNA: TGTGCCAGCAGCAAGTTAGCGGGGGGTTATACGCAGTATTTT.

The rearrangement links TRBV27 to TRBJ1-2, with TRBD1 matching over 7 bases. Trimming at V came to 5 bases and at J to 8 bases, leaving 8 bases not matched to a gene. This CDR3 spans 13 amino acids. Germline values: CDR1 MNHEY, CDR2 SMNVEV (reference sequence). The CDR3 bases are TGTGCCAGCAGTCCTGGACAGGCGCGAGGCTACACCTTC. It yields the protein CASSPGQARGYTF.

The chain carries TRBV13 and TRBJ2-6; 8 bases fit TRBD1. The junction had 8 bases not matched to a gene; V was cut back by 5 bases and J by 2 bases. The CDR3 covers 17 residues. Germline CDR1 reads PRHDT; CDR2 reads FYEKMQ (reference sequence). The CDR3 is CASSLRQGKAGANVLTF. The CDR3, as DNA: TGTGCCAGCAGCCTGCGACAGGGGAAGGCTGGGGCCAACGTCCTGACTTTC.

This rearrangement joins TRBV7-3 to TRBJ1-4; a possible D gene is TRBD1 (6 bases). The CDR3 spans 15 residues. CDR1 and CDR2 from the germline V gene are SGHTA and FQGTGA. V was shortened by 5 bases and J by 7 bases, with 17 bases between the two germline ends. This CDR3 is CASSTHRARGEKLFF. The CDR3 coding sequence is TGTGCCAGCAGCACCCACAGGGCCAGGGGTGAAAAACTGTTTTTT.

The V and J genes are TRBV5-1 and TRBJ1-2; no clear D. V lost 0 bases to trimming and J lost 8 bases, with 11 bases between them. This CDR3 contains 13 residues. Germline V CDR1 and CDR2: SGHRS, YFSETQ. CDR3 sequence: CASSLDRGGGYTF. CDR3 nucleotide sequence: TGCGCCAGCAGCTTGGACCGGGGTGGAGGCTACACCTTC.

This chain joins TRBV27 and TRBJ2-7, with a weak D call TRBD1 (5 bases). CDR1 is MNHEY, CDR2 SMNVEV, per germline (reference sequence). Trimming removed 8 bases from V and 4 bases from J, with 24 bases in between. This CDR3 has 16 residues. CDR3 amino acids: CASPSAGLAPRYEQYF. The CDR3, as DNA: TGTGCCAGCCCGTCGGCAGGGTTGGCGCCCAGATACGAGCAGTACTTC.

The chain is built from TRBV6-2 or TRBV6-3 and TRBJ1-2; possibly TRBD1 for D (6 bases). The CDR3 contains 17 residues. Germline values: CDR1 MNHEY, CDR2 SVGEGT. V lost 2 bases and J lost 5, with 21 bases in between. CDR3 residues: CASSYNRRQGNRYGYTF. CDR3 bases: TGTGCCAGCAGTTACAATCGGCGGCAGGGGAACCGATATGGCTACACCTTC.

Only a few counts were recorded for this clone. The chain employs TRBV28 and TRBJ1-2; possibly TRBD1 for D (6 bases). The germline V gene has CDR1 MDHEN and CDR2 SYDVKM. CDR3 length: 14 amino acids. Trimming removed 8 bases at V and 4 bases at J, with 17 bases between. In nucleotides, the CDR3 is TGTGCCAGCTGTACCTTGGGAGGGGGCTATGGCTACACCTTC. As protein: CASCTLGGGYGYTF.

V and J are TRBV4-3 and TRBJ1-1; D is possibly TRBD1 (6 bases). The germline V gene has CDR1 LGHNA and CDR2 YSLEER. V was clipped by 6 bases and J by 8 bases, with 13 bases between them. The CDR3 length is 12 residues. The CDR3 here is CASRPRGGEAFF. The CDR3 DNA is TGCGCCAGCAGGCCCCGAGGGGGAGAAGCTTTCTTT.

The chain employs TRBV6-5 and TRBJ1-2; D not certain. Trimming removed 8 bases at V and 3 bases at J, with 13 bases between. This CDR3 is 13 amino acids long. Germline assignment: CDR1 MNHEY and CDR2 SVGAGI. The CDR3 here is CASAVELDYGYTF. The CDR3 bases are TGTGCCAGCGCAGTGGAGCTTGACTATGGCTACACCTTC.